Listed here are 7 T cell receptor beta chains from one sample, sequenced in a study of monozygotic twins with inflammatory bowel disease. TCRdb re-called the 5' RACE reads and gives one entry per CDR3 protein, without DNA. This table lists approximately 400,000 distinct CDR3 sequences. The source material was blood. These receptors all stem from a human donor with ulcerative colitis or Crohn's disease, or a healthy co-twin of an affected twin (not recorded which).

The chain carries TRBV7-3 and TRBJ2-3. This CDR3 contains 16 residues. In germline, CDR1 is SGHTA, CDR2 FQGTGA. CDR3: CASSLMGDPKGDTQYF. Full variable domain (outside the CDR3, taken from reference TRBV7-3 and TRBJ2-3): GAGVSQTPSNKVTEKGKYVELRCDPISGHTALYWYRQSLGQGPEFLIYFQGTGAADDSGLPNDRFFAVRPEGSVSTLKIQRTERGDSAVYLCASSLMGDPKGDTQYFGPGTRLTVL.

The chain employs TRBV5-8 and TRBJ1-5; lacking DNA, the TRBD1 call made by TCRdb goes unchecked. The CDR3 is 15 amino acids. Germline assignment: CDR1 SGHTS and CDR2 YDEGEE. Here the CDR3 reads CASRPTGGRWQPQHF.

V gene TRBV4-3 combines with J gene TRBJ2-7; TCRdb gives TRBD1 as the D gene, but with no DNA this cannot be confirmed. Germline V CDR1 and CDR2: LGHNA, YSLEER. CDR3 length: 14 amino acids. CDR3 region: CASSPGTGGYEQYF.

This chain joins TRBV18 and TRBJ2-2; TCRdb outputs TRBD1, but without DNA this stays unchecked. CDR3 length equals 15 residues. CDR1 KGHSH and CDR2 LQKENI come from the germline V gene. CDR3 amino acids: CASSRQQGEPGELFF.

The CDR3: CASSFLPGQGAQDIQYF. The rearrangement uses TRBV27 and TRBJ2-4; TCRdb outputs TRBD1, but without DNA this stays unchecked. Germline loops: CDR1 MNHEY, CDR2 SMNVEV (reference sequence). This CDR3 is 17 amino acids long.

This chain uses TRBV7-9 with TRBJ1-2; TCRdb's D call, TRBD1, is unchecked because there is no DNA. This CDR3 is 15 amino acids long. Germline CDR1 reads SEHNR; CDR2 reads FQNEAQ (reference sequence). The chain's CDR3 is CASSPRTGAWYGYTF.

The chain carries TRBV5-1 and TRBJ2-1; without DNA, the TCRdb call of TRBD2 cannot be checked. The CDR3 extends over 18 amino acids. Per the germline V gene, CDR1 is SGHRS and CDR2 is YFSETQ. The CDR3 loop is CASSLTAPTSGSYNEQFF. Complete variable domain (other parts from reference TRBV5-1 and TRBJ2-1): KAGVTQTPRYLIKTRGQQVTLSCSPISGHRSVSWYQQTPGQGLQFLFEYFSETQRNKGNFPGRFSGRQFSNSRSEMNVSTLELGDSALYLCASSLTAPTSGSYNEQFFGPGTRLTVL.